The T cell receptor (beta chain) under discussion was sequenced for a study of T-cell reconstitution after alpha-beta-depleted transplantation in children (dated by TCRdb to about 2016). Regarding the research as a whole: The study quantitatively tracked T-cell immune reconstitution after TCRalphabeta/CD19-depleted allogeneic hematopoietic cell transplantation in children using TCR repertoire profiling.

This clonotype was counted only a few times. No cognate antigen has been identified for it. No much larger clone exists at a distance of one base, and base qualities are not known. CDR1 and CDR2, per the germline V gene (reference sequence), are DFQATT and SNEGSKA. Here V drops 4 bases and J drops 0 bases, and the junction holds 4 bases not matched to any gene. From cysteine to phenylalanine, the CDR3 is 15 amino acids long. This entry keeps only the CDR3 DNA: 45 bases, framed from base 1. The library was generated by PCR. Sequencing instrument: Illumina HiSeq 2500. TCR library preparation used molecular barcoding, with unique molecular identifiers applied to normalize quantification of the TCRbeta repertoire. TCRdb trimmed the raw reads at Q25, called clones with MiXCR and kept productive beta chains. Rows matching on CDR3 protein sequence are summarized as one entry with the most common DNA and genes. This sample is represented by around 600,000 distinct CDR3 sequences; roughly a tenth of them were singletons. 3.5% to 5% of the sample is in the top ten clones.

The receptor was derived from a human donor who donated a stem cell graft to a child with acute myeloid leukemia. Here the chain combines TRBV20-1 and TRBJ2-1, and TRBD2 aligns with 9 junction nucleotides. This sample comprised PBMCs from the stem cell graft donor, obtained from the stem cell graft. The CDR3 region reads CSAKSGGSSYNEQFF. The DNA is TGCAGTGCTAAAAGCGGGGGGAGCTCCTACAATGAGCAGTTCTTC.